Detailed here is one TCR beta chain. This entry belongs to a study of cytomegalovirus exposure and HLA in healthy donors. V gave up 3 bases and J gave up 4 bases, with 4 bases separating them. Germline values: CDR1 DFQATT, CDR2 SNEGSKA (reference sequence). This CDR3 is 11 amino acids long. 13 Jbeta primers and 60 Vbeta primers were used for the PCR. Method: immunoSEQ multiplex PCR; TCRdb's copy keeps in-frame clones and lacks some. This table has fewer than 200,000 clones, 84% appearing once. The rearrangement joins TRBV20-1 to TRBJ2-1; the D is unclear. The receptor was isolated from a girl aged 2-10 years in good health and CMV-seropositive. The source material was PBMCs. CDR3 DNA: TGCAGTGCTAGTCAATACAATGAGCAGTTCTTC. Translation: CSASQYNEQFF.